The 23 T cell receptor beta chains listed next were all sequenced from one sample in a study of CD8+ T cells in alopecia areata (dated by TCRdb to 2016 to 2019). Cells from mouse cutaneous lymph nodes were pooled, stained for CD4, CD8alpha, NKG2D, NKG2ACE and other markers, and then sorted on a BD Influx. Receptor amplification or capture employed the immunoSEQ multiplex PCR assay. RNA was extracted from all samples and reverse transcribed into cDNA as template for TCR sequencing. Entries here come from immuneACCESS through TCRdb and include only in-frame sequences with V and J called. Some clones fail to appear in such tables; in the studies checked, an unresolved V gene covers under half of the shortfall, and the cause of the remainder is unknown. For this sample the table reports 200,000 to 300,000 clones, with no clone seen just once. The ten biggest clones cover about 1.2% of the sample. Sequencing was performed on CD4+ T cells sorted from a lymph node. All receptors come from a C3H/HeJ mouse with alopecia areata. Mice in this strain carry MHC haplotype H2-k.

This clone has a handful of counts. Gene and germline names: mouse. Incomplete CDR3 DNA: TGTGCCAGCAGTATACCAGGGGGCGCGGACACA. Translating gives CASSIPGGADT. The entire CDR3 reads CASSIPGGADTEVFF. The chain joins TRBV19 to TRBJ1-1; TRBD1 aligns across 8 bases. Read sequence stops 4 residues before the CDR3 end, and the germline J gene provides the missing end. The germline V gene has CDR1 FNHDT and CDR2 SITEND (reference sequence). This CDR3 has 15 amino acids. Trimming removed 1 base from V and 3 bases from J; junction bases left unmatched: 5.

In regard to this clone: Gene names and germline refer to mouse. This sample includes further DNA sequences coding for the same CDR3. Here the CDR3 reads CTCSADLQGYNSPLYF. The part of the CDR3 DNA that was read is TGCACCTGCAGTGCAGATCTACAGGGTTATAATTCGCCC. The chain carries TRBV1 and TRBJ1-6; TRBD1 is a possible D gene (6 bases). The sequence runs out 3 residues before the end of the CDR3; the remainder is reconstructed from the germline J gene. TRBJ1-6 is an ORF for which the function is uncertain. The CDR3 is made up of 16 amino acids. V was clipped by 0 bases and J by 4 bases, with 10 bases between them. Germline V gene data show CDR1 as NSQYPW and CDR2 as LRSPGD (reference sequence).

This clone was seen a handful of times. Germline and genes here are mouse. The read ends 4 residues early relative to the CDR3; the germline J gene fills the gap. The chain couples TRBV14 to TRBJ2-5; weak D call: TRBD1 (5 bases). The CDR3 loop spans 11 amino acids. Germline assignment: CDR1 SGHDT and CDR2 FRDEAV. The part of the CDR3 DNA that was read is TGTGCCAGCAGCAACAGGGAC. Its translation is CASSNRD. The entire CDR3 reads CASSNRDTQYF.

Comments on this clone: Gene names refer to mouse genes. The same CDR3 arises from other DNA sequences in this sample as well. The covered CDR3 bases are TGTGCCAGCAGTACCAGAAACTCC. This codes for CASSTRNS. The complete CDR3 reads CASSTRNSDYTF. This chain connects TRBV19 to TRBJ1-2, with unresolved D. The read ends 4 residues shy of where the CDR3 ends; the end is completed using the germline J gene. V dropped 3 bases and J dropped 1 base, with 4 bases sitting between them. The CDR3 runs 12 residues. Germline lookup yields CDR1 FNHDT and CDR2 SITEND (reference sequence).

This clone appeared a few times. Mouse names are used for the genes. With the read ending 4 residues before the CDR3 end, the germline J gene is used to fill in that end. This chain links TRBV13-3 with TRBJ1-2; no clear D gene. CDR1 is NNHDY, CDR2 SYVADS, per germline. V shed 7 bases and J shed 1 base, with 8 bases lying between them. The CDR3 length is 12 residues. CDR3 DNA (partial): TGTGCCAGCCGCCAGAAAAACTCC. This encodes CASRQKNS. The CDR3, in full, reads CASRQKNSDYTF.

Concerning this clone itself: Gene and germline names: mouse. The CDR3 end falls 4 residues outside the read, so it is completed with the germline J gene. The same CDR3 is also encoded by other DNA sequences in this sample. V and J are TRBV19 and TRBJ2-3, with 8 positions matching TRBD1. Unmatched junction bases numbered 4, after V lost 4 bases and J lost 0 bases. The germline V gene encodes CDR1 FNHDT and CDR2 SITEND (reference sequence). This CDR3 spans 15 amino acids. The DNA read from the CDR3 is TGTGCCAGCAGTCTTCGACAGGGGAGTGCAGAA. It encodes CASSLRQGSAE. The CDR3 reads in full as CASSLRQGSAETLYF.

As regards this clone: The gene names given are mouse names. The read terminates 4 residues ahead of where the CDR3 ends, so the germline J gene completes it. The rearrangement uses TRBV13-2 and TRBJ2-7; possibly TRBD1 for D (6 bases). The length of the CDR3 is 14 residues. The ends were cut back, 5 bases at V and 0 bases at J, with 12 bases in the middle. Germline-derived CDR1 and CDR2 are NNHNN and SYGAGS (reference sequence). The CDR3 spells CASGRQASSYEQYF. Incomplete CDR3 DNA: TGTGCCAGCGGACGACAGGCCAGCTCCTAT.

This clone was detected a few times. The germline and genes are mouse ones. The CDR3 extends 4 residues past the end of the read, so its final part is completed from the germline J gene. This sequence joins TRBV5 and TRBJ2-7; 8 bases align to TRBD2. CDR1 and CDR2 (germline): LGHNA, YNLKQL (reference sequence). The CDR3 has 16 residues. CDR3 bases read: TGTGCCAGCAGCCAAGATCCGGGGGGGCGGGGATAT. This encodes CASSQDPGGRGY. The whole CDR3 reads CASSQDPGGRGYEQYF.

A note on this clone: Gene names are the mouse ones. The sequenced fragment ends 4 residues before the CDR3 boundary, so the rest is inferred from the germline J gene. V gene TRBV13-1 combines with J gene TRBJ1-2, with TRBD1 identical over 9 bases. The CDR3 runs to 15 residues. Trimming removed 1 base from V and 1 base from J; junction bases left unmatched: 2. Germline V gene sequence: CDR1 NSHNY, CDR2 SYGAGN. Partial CDR3 DNA: TGTGCCAGCAGTGATAAGGACAGGGGAAACTCC. Its translation: CASSDKDRGNS. The full-length CDR3 reads as CASSDKDRGNSDYTF.

With regard to this clone: The gene symbols are mouse symbols. With the read ending 4 residues before the CDR3 end, the germline J gene is used to fill in that end. This chain uses TRBV1 with TRBJ2-1, with TRBD1 matching over 10 bases. Trimming cost V 3 bases and J 0 bases; bases outside gene matches: 5. CDR1 is NSQYPW, CDR2 LRSPGD, per germline (reference sequence). The CDR3 has 17 amino acids. This CDR3 reads CTCSATGGGYNYAEQFF. The sequenced part of the CDR3 DNA is TGCACCTGCAGTGCGACAGGGGGCGGATATAACTATGCT.

A note on this clone: The genes are named according to mouse. Read data end 3 residues before the CDR3 end; the end is taken from the germline J gene. This chain connects TRBV31 to TRBJ1-6, with 9 bases aligning to TRBD1. TRBJ1-6 is an ORF; its function is uncertain. Germline values: CDR1 GKSSPN, CDR2 SITVG. This CDR3 contains 13 residues. V dropped 0 bases and J dropped 9; count of bases not matched to a gene: 0. CDR3 loop: CAWSLQGASPLYF. Incomplete CDR3 DNA: TGTGCCTGGAGTCTACAGGGGGCTTCGCCC.

Details on this clone: Mouse names are used for the genes. The read falls 4 residues short of the CDR3 end, and the missing part is taken from the germline J gene. The chain carries TRBV14 and TRBJ2-5, with D maybe TRBD1 (6 bases). The V gene lost 2 bases and the J gene lost 1 base, with 8 bases spanning the gap. CDR3 size: 14 residues. Germline CDR1 reads SGHDT; CDR2 reads FRDEAV. This CDR3 is CASSLWTDQDTQYF. The sequenced CDR3 bases are TGTGCCAGCAGTTTATGGACAGACCAAGAC.

This clone came up a few times. The gene names given are mouse names. The read finishes 4 residues shy of the CDR3 end, and the germline J gene is used to complete it. The rearrangement links TRBV13-1 to TRBJ1-2; tentatively, D is TRBD1 (5 bases). The CDR3 is made up of 12 amino acids. Germline values: CDR1 NSHNY, CDR2 SYGAGN. Incomplete CDR3 DNA: TGTGCCAGCAGGAGGGGAGGGTCC. It is translated as CASRRGGS. The entire CDR3 reads CASRRGGSDYTF.

This clone turned up a few times. Gene names follow the mouse nomenclature. The covered CDR3 bases are TGTGCCAGCAGCCTCATGACAGATAACTATGCT. It is translated as CASSLMTDNYA. The CDR3 reads in full as CASSLMTDNYAEQFF. The chain joins TRBV5 to TRBJ2-1; perhaps TRBD1 as D (5 bases). The read terminates 4 residues before the CDR3 end, so the remaining end is supplied by the germline J gene. The length of the CDR3 is 15 residues. V was shortened by 4 bases and J by 0 bases, with 10 bases between the two germline ends. Germline lookup yields CDR1 LGHNA and CDR2 YNLKQL (reference sequence).

Details on this clone: Mouse names are used for the genes. The read stops 4 residues short of the end of the CDR3; the missing end is completed from the germline J gene. The identical CDR3 is also encoded by other nucleotide sequences in the sample. V is TRBV19 and J is TRBJ1-1, with a possible D match to TRBD1 (5 bases). The CDR3 consists of 12 residues. CDR1 FNHDT and CDR2 SITEND come from the germline V gene (reference sequence). The covered CDR3 bases are TGTGCCAGCAGTCCCCAGGGTACA. Translated: CASSPQGT. The entire CDR3 reads CASSPQGTEVFF.

Of note for this clone: The listed genes are named as in mouse. The read ends 4 residues shy of where the CDR3 ends; the end is completed using the germline J gene. Other nucleotide sequences in the sample specify the same CDR3. The V gene is TRBV13-1, the J gene TRBJ2-1, with 12 positions matching TRBD2. Germline V CDR1 and CDR2: NSHNY, SYGAGN. The trim removed 3 bases at V and 1 base at J, leaving 2 bases unmatched. The CDR3 extends over 16 amino acids. CDR3 DNA, as far as it was read: TGTGCCAGCAGTGGGACTGGGGGGGGAAACTATGCT. Amino acid sequence: CASSGTGGGNYA. The CDR3 in its entirety is CASSGTGGGNYAEQFF.

Only a few counts were recorded for this clone. Gene names refer to mouse genes. Sequencing ends 4 residues short of the CDR3 end; the germline J gene provides the rest. The chain joins TRBV5 to TRBJ2-7; 8 bases map to TRBD1. There are 15 residues in the CDR3. Germline CDR1 LGHNA, CDR2 YNLKQL (reference sequence). The DNA read from the CDR3 is TGTGCCAGCAGCCAAAGACAGGGGAGGATTTAT. It encodes CASSQRQGRIY. The entire CDR3 reads CASSQRQGRIYEQYF.

In the case of this clone: Genes and germline are mouse. The sequenced fragment ends 4 residues before the CDR3 boundary, so the rest is inferred from the germline J gene. The rearrangement uses TRBV13-1 and TRBJ2-3; 13 positions match TRBD2. CDR1 and CDR2 from the germline V gene are NSHNY and SYGAGN. The CDR3 has 15 amino acids. The ends lost 5 bases at V and 4 bases at J; junction bases unmatched: 4. This chain's CDR3 is CASRDWGGAPETLYF. The sequenced CDR3 bases are TGTGCCAGCAGGGACTGGGGGGGCGCCCCAGAA.

This clone was observed a few times. Any gene name here is a mouse gene name. The read terminates 4 residues ahead of where the CDR3 ends, so the germline J gene completes it. The V gene is TRBV5, the J gene TRBJ2-1, with 10 bases aligning to TRBD2. Germline V CDR1 and CDR2: LGHNA, YNLKQL (reference sequence). With V trimmed by 4 bases and J by 1 base, 4 bases remained unmatched. The CDR3 consists of 16 residues. The CDR3 loop reads CASSLQTGGNYAEQFF. The sequenced part of the CDR3 DNA is TGTGCCAGCAGCCTCCAGACTGGGGGGAACTATGCT.

This clone was counted a few times. The gene names given are mouse names. Read data end 3 residues before the CDR3 end; the end is taken from the germline J gene. The chain links TRBV31 to TRBJ1-6; TRBD1 matches at 8 bases. TRBJ1-6 is flagged as an ORF with uncertain function. Germline CDR1 is GKSSPN and CDR2 is SITVG. The CDR3 runs 16 residues. The junction had 5 bases not matched to a gene; V was cut back by 0 bases and J by 4 bases. The CDR3 bases that were read are TGTGCCTGGAGTCTGGGCCGACAGGGGTATAATTCGCCC. Its translation is CAWSLGRQGYNSP. The full CDR3 protein reads CAWSLGRQGYNSPLYF.

Points on this clone: Mouse germline and gene names are used. The sequenced CDR3 bases are TGTGCTAGCAGTAGAGAGACAGGGACCTAT. Residues: CASSRETGTY. The entire CDR3 sequence reads CASSRETGTYEQYF. The chain has TRBV17 and TRBJ2-7; TRBD1 matches 7 bases. The CDR3 extends 4 residues past the end of the read, so its final part is completed from the germline J gene. After removal of 0 bases from V and 2 bases from J, the junction contained 1 base not matched to a gene. This CDR3 contains 14 residues. Germline values: CDR1 MNHDT, CDR2 YYDKIL.

Note on this clone: Gene names follow the mouse nomenclature. Coverage ceases 3 residues before the CDR3 finishes, and the germline J gene fills in the end. The chain employs TRBV13-2 and TRBJ1-6; tentative D call: TRBD1 (5 bases). Being an ORF, TRBJ1-6 has a function that is uncertain. V dropped 3 bases and J dropped 3 bases, with 7 bases sitting between them. Germline CDR1 and CDR2: NNHNN and SYGAGS (reference sequence). The CDR3 is 14 residues long. CDR3 residues: CASGADIYNSPLYF. The part of the CDR3 DNA that was read is TGTGCCAGCGGTGCGGACATCTATAATTCGCCC.

Points on this clone: Genes and germline come from the mouse. The CDR3 extends 4 residues past the end of the read, so its final part is completed from the germline J gene. The rearrangement links TRBV13-3 to TRBJ2-4; the D gene is possibly TRBD1 (6 bases). CDR1 and CDR2 from the germline V gene are NNHDY and SYVADS. The length of the CDR3 is 15 residues. Trimming cost V 5 bases and J 0 bases, with 13 bases left between them. The sequenced part of the CDR3 DNA is TGTGCCAGCAGCAAAGGGGACAATAGTCAAAAC. Residues: CASSKGDNSQN. The whole CDR3 region reads CASSKGDNSQNTLYF.